One and the same sample provided the 21 T cell receptor beta chains below, sequenced in a study of cytomegalovirus exposure and HLA in healthy donors. Assay: immunoSEQ multiplex PCR; the TCRdb copy retains only in-frame clones and omits some. The data hold 200,000 to 300,000 clones, with less than 95% observed a single time. Sequencing was done on a sample of PBMCs. The receptors come from a woman aged 30 to 39 in good health and CMV-seronegative.

V usage is TRBV15 and J usage is TRBJ2-3; tentative D call: TRBD2 (6 bases). The CDR3 loop spans 18 amino acids. V was shortened by 0 bases and J by 11 bases, with 27 bases between the two germline ends. CDR1 and CDR2 (germline): LNHNV, YYDKDF (reference sequence). DNA of the CDR3: TGTGCCACCAGCAGAGATCGGGGGATGGGCCAACCTCCTGGTGTGCAGTATTTT. It translates to CATSRDRGMGQPPGVQYF.

The chain has TRBV28 and TRBJ2-6, with 8 bases identical to TRBD1. Germline CDR1 MDHEN, CDR2 SYDVKM. The trim removed 6 bases at V and 0 bases at J, leaving 4 bases unmatched. The CDR3 sequence is 16 residues long. The CDR3 sequence: CASRQGGGSGANVLTF. The CDR3 DNA reads as TGTGCCAGCAGACAGGGGGGTGGCTCTGGGGCCAACGTCCTGACTTTC.

The chain uses TRBV9 and TRBJ2-7, with D possibly TRBD1 on 5 matching bases. The CDR3 is 15 amino acids. Germline V gene lookup returns CDR1 SGDLS and CDR2 YYNGEE. Trimming cost V 0 bases and J 1 base, with 11 bases left between them. The chain's CDR3 is CASSVETVPSYEQYF. The CDR3 bases are TGTGCCAGCAGCGTAGAGACAGTTCCTTCCTACGAGCAGTACTTC.

The CDR3 protein is CASSIVSLNTEAFF. Here the CDR3 DNA reads TGTGCCAGTAGTATTGTCAGCCTGAACACTGAAGCTTTCTTT. The chain recombines TRBV19 with TRBJ1-1; D gene uncertain. V shed 3 bases and J shed 0 bases, with 8 bases lying between them. Germline CDR1 LNHDA, CDR2 SQIVND (reference sequence). CDR3 length: 14 residues.

The rearrangement joins TRBV2 to TRBJ2-4; TRBD2 is a possible D gene (5 bases). With 5 bases removed from V and 1 base from J, the gap between germline ends came to 12 bases. The CDR3 totals 15 residues. Germline lookup yields CDR1 SNHLY and CDR2 FYNNEI. The CDR3 protein is CASSYGDAAKNIQYF. The CDR3 DNA sequence: TGTGCCAGCAGTTACGGGGATGCGGCCAAAAACATTCAGTACTTC.

J is TRBJ2-5 and V is TRBV4-3, with 7 bases lining up with TRBD1. The CDR3 is 15 amino acids. Trimming cost V 1 base and J 4 bases; bases outside gene matches: 6. Germline V gene data show CDR1 as LGHNA and CDR2 as YSLEER. Here the CDR3 DNA reads TGCGCCAGCAGCCAAGCCCAGGGGGTGGGAGAGACCCAGTACTTC. Translation gives CASSQAQGVGETQYF.

The chain recombines TRBV25-1 with TRBJ2-3; D gene uncertain. V was shortened by 5 bases and J by 1 base, with 19 bases between the two germline ends. Germline CDR1 and CDR2: MGHDK and SYGVNS. The CDR3 loop spans 17 amino acids. The CDR3, as DNA: TGTGCCAGCAGTAAAGAAGACGGATCACGGGGCACAGATACGCAGTATTTT. Residues: CASSKEDGSRGTDTQYF.

This clone was detected a few times. The rearrangement links TRBV9 to TRBJ1-1; D ambiguous. The CDR3 has 14 amino acids. V shed 3 bases and J shed 0 bases, with 9 bases lying between them. CDR1 and CDR2 (germline): SGDLS, YYNGEE. The CDR3 DNA reads TGTGCCAGCAGCGAGTATGGAATGAACACTGAAGCTTTCTTT. Protein: CASSEYGMNTEAFF.

This chain connects TRBV7-8 to TRBJ2-3; 7 positions match TRBD1. Germline CDR1 SGHVS, CDR2 FQNEAQ. The CDR3 runs to 15 residues. Germline trimming cut 4 bases from V and 4 bases from J; bases unmatched to any gene: 8. For the CDR3, the DNA is TGTGCCAGCAGCTCGCTTCGAGGGGGCGCAGATACGCAGTATTTT. It yields the protein CASSSLRGGADTQYF.

The V gene is TRBV7-9, the J gene TRBJ2-7, with D possibly being TRBD2 (5 bases). The CDR3 has 13 amino acids. Trimming shortened V by 1 base and J by 3 bases, and 7 bases separated the two germline ends. Per germline, CDR1 SEHNR and CDR2 FQNEAQ (reference sequence). CDR3 sequence reads: CASSLVGLYEQYF. CDR3 coding DNA: TGTGCCAGCAGCTTAGTTGGACTCTACGAGCAGTACTTC.

V is TRBV6-1 and J is TRBJ2-7; D is undetermined. With 5 bases removed from V and 0 bases from J, the gap between germline ends came to 14 bases. Germline loops: CDR1 MNHNS, CDR2 SASEGT. CDR3 length: 15 residues. CDR3 DNA sequence: TGTGCCAGCAGTTGGAAAGCAGAAAACTCCTACGAGCAGTACTTC. This sequence encodes CASSWKAENSYEQYF.

The rearrangement links TRBV18 to TRBJ1-2; 12 nucleotides match TRBD1. CDR1 and CDR2 (germline): KGHSH, LQKENI. Trimming cost V 3 bases and J 8 bases; bases outside gene matches: 4. This CDR3 contains 14 residues. The CDR3 spells CASSPGQGAEGYTF. In DNA form, the CDR3 reads TGTGCCAGCTCACCGGGACAGGGGGCGGAGGGCTACACCTTC.

This chain links TRBV6-6 with TRBJ2-7; 13 positions match TRBD2. The germline CDR1 and CDR2 sequences are MNHNY and SVGAGI (reference sequence). This CDR3 is 15 amino acids long. V lost 6 bases and J lost 2; bases outside the gene matches: 4. CDR3 residues: CASRGTSGTPYEQYF. Here the CDR3 DNA reads TGTGCCAGCAGAGGGACTAGCGGGACACCCTACGAGCAGTACTTC.

The rearrangement joins TRBV11-3 to TRBJ1-1; D might be TRBD1 (5 bases). Germline V lookup: CDR1 SGHNT, CDR2 YENEEA. This CDR3 is 12 amino acids long. The V end was cut by 6 bases, the J end by 11 bases, with 16 bases between. This chain's CDR3 is CASSQPTGTAFF. CDR3 nucleotides: TGTGCCAGCAGTCAACCGACGGGGACTGCTTTCTTT.

V is TRBV11-3 and J is TRBJ2-1, with D perhaps TRBD1 (6 bases). V was cut by 5 bases and J by 3 bases, with 8 bases left in between. Germline CDR1 SGHNT, CDR2 YENEEA. The CDR3 totals 13 residues. This chain's CDR3 is CASSPTGYNEQFF. CDR3 in DNA: TGTGCCAGCAGCCCGACAGGCTACAATGAGCAGTTCTTC.

CDR3 sequence (DNA): TGTGCCAGCAGTTTGGTCTGGCAGGGGGCGCGAACGGAGGACAATGAGCAGTTCTTC. Translation: CASSLVWQGARTEDNEQFF. This chain links TRBV27 with TRBJ2-1; 8 bases are a match to TRBD1. With 3 bases clipped from V and 5 bases from J, the junction kept 18 bases outside the gene matches. The CDR3 consists of 19 residues. Germline values: CDR1 MNHEY, CDR2 SMNVEV (reference sequence).

In its sample, this clone was seen a few times. CDR3 sequence reads: CASIRTGTGAREQYF. Here the CDR3 DNA reads TGTGCCAGCATCCGGACCGGGACAGGGGCTCGGGAGCAGTACTTC. V usage is TRBV6-1 and J usage is TRBJ2-7; 10 nucleotides agree with TRBD1. Germline V gene data show CDR1 as MNHNS and CDR2 as SASEGT. Trimming took 7 bases from V and 7 from J; bases not matched to a gene: 13. CDR3 length: 15 residues.

In nucleotides, the CDR3 is TGTGCCAGCAGTAGGGTTCAGCCCCAGCATTTT. Its protein product is CASSRVQPQHF. The chain combines TRBV28 with TRBJ1-5; D remains ambiguous. Trimming left V 5 bases short and J 6 bases short, with 5 bases between. Germline V gene data show CDR1 as MDHEN and CDR2 as SYDVKM. The CDR3 loop spans 11 amino acids.

This clone was counted between two and nine times. The chain has TRBV25-1 and TRBJ2-7; D is ambiguous. The CDR3 consists of 13 residues. Trimming pared 2 bases from V and 5 bases from J, leaving 10 bases between. Germline loops: CDR1 MGHDK, CDR2 SYGVNS. CDR3 nucleotides: TGTGCCAGCAGTGAAATCTCTGACCACGAGCAGTACTTC. Amino acids: CASSEISDHEQYF.

The chain is built from TRBV7-2 and TRBJ2-1, with D hard to call. V was cut by 5 bases and J by 3 bases, with 8 bases left in between. The CDR3 contains 13 residues. CDR1 is SGHTA, CDR2 FQGNSA, per germline. Here the CDR3 reads CASSPQSYNEQFF. The DNA for the CDR3 is TGTGCCAGCAGCCCTCAAAGCTACAATGAGCAGTTCTTC.

Only a few counts were recorded for this clone. The chain links TRBV29-1 to TRBJ2-7; D gene unclear. V gave up 4 bases and J gave up 0 bases, with 10 bases separating them. CDR1 is SQVTM and CDR2 is ANQGSEA in the germline V gene. This CDR3 is built from 13 residues. Written as DNA, the CDR3 is TGCAGCGTTGGCGCCCAGAGCTCCTACGAGCAGTACTTC. This codes for CSVGAQSSYEQYF.